Each of the 30 T cell receptor beta chains below was sequenced from the same sample in a study of T cell repertoires in cytomegalovirus infection. The antigens of these receptors remain unknown. TCRdb independently ran MiXCR on the reads; one entry per CDR3 protein. The sample carries about 890,000 distinct CDR3 sequences, roughly 30% recorded once. The sequenced sample was cultured CD8+ T cells from PBMCs, obtained from culture after CMV antigen stimulation. The receptors were sampled from a human donor in good health (CMV status not recorded). Some clones in this sample may be carry-over from other donors' samples.

The chain recombines TRBV12-5 with TRBJ2-3, with TRBD2 identical over 7 bases. CDR1 LGHNT and CDR2 FRNRAP come from the germline V gene. V lost 0 bases and J lost 2; bases outside the gene matches: 17. The CDR3 sequence is 20 residues long. CDR3 region: CASGLVLGRLAATYTDTQYF. CDR3 nucleotides: TGTGCTAGTGGTTTGGTATTAGGTCGACTAGCCGCGACTTACACAGATACGCAGTATTTT.

The chain joins TRBV19 to TRBJ2-1, with TRBD1 as a possible D gene (6 bases). V lost 4 bases to trimming and J lost 7 bases, with 14 bases between them. In germline, CDR1 is LNHDA, CDR2 SQIVND (reference sequence). The CDR3 consists of 14 residues. The CDR3 DNA is TGTGCCAGTAGTAGGGGGCCGCCTCGTAATGAGCAGTTCTTC. Translation gives CASSRGPPRNEQFF. The complete variable domain, with remaining parts taken from reference TRBV19 and TRBJ2-1, reads DGGITQSPKYLFRKEGQNVTLSCEQNLNHDAMYWYRQDPGQGLRLIYYSQIVNDFQKGDIAEGYSVSREKKESFPLTVTSAQKNPTAFYLCASSRGPPRNEQFFGPGTRLTVL.

The J gene is TRBJ1-6, the V gene TRBV11-2; 7 bases are a match to TRBD1. CDR3 length: 16 amino acids. The V and J ends lost 5 bases and 0 bases, in that order; junction bases with no gene match: 4. CDR1 and CDR2 (germline): SGHAT, FQNNGV. The CDR3 loop is CASSPWDSSYNSPLHF. The DNA of the CDR3 is TGTGCCAGCAGCCCCTGGGACAGCTCCTATAATTCACCCCTCCACTTT.

The CDR3 bases are TGTGCCAGCACCTTTTCGGGCACTGAAGCTTTCTTT. It encodes CASTFSGTEAFF. V is TRBV6-6 and J is TRBJ1-1; D is undetermined. CDR3 length: 12 amino acids. Germline CDR1 reads MNHNY; CDR2 reads SVGAGI (reference sequence). The V end was cut by 7 bases, the J end by 4 bases, with 10 bases between.

This clonotype was counted only a few times. The chain recombines TRBV6-5 with TRBJ2-5; 13 nucleotides match TRBD2. The CDR3 has 16 amino acids. The junction had 8 bases not matched to a gene; V was cut back by 5 bases and J by 5 bases. Germline lookup yields CDR1 MNHEY and CDR2 SVGAGI. CDR3 DNA sequence: TGTGCCAGCAGTACACTAGCGGGGGGGCGTTGGGAGACCCAGTACTTC. Protein product: CASSTLAGGRWETQYF.

The chain recombines TRBV19 with TRBJ1-2; D gene unclear. This CDR3 region has 13 residues. Germline V gene lookup returns CDR1 LNHDA and CDR2 SQIVND (reference sequence). Trimming cost V 3 bases and J 4 bases, with 9 bases left between them. The CDR3 spells CASSMGKTYGYTF. The CDR3 DNA sequence: TGTGCCAGTAGTATGGGGAAAACCTATGGCTACACCTTC. The full variable domain, in which reference TRBV19 and TRBJ1-2 provide the parts outside the CDR3, is DGGITQSPKYLFRKEGQNVTLSCEQNLNHDAMYWYRQDPGQGLRLIYYSQIVNDFQKGDIAEGYSVSREKKESFPLTVTSAQKNPTAFYLCASSMGKTYGYTFGSGTRLTVV.

This clonotype was detected ten times or more. The gene calls are TRBV27 and TRBJ1-5; the match to TRBD1 covers 10 bases. V was clipped by 6 bases and J by 0 bases; unmatched bases: 8. The CDR3 loop spans 17 amino acids. The germline V gene has CDR1 MNHEY and CDR2 SMNVEV (reference sequence). The CDR3 region has the DNA TGTGCCAGCAGCTCGGGACAGGGGACTTATAGCAATCAGCCCCAGCATTTT. Amino acid sequence: CASSSGQGTYSNQPQHF.

This clonotype has a handful of counts. This chain uses TRBV12-3 or TRBV12-4 with TRBJ1-2; D remains ambiguous. The germline V and J ends were trimmed by 7 bases and 5 bases, with 11 bases remaining between them. The CDR3 is 12 residues long. The CDR3 DNA follows: TGTGCCAGCACCACGGTAGGGTATGGCTACACCTTC. Amino acid sequence: CASTTVGYGYTF.

This clonotype was seen more than once but under ten times. The rearrangement joins TRBV7-6 to TRBJ2-7; TRBD1 matches 9 bases. The ends lost 5 bases at V and 2 bases at J; junction bases unmatched: 7. The CDR3 runs 15 residues. Germline CDR1 SGHVS, CDR2 FNYEAQ. CDR3 coding DNA: TGTGCCAGCAGCGTCGGGACAGGGACAACCTACGAGCAGTACTTC. It is translated as CASSVGTGTTYEQYF.

This clonotype has just a few counts. This chain links TRBV7-9 with TRBJ1-1, with D perhaps TRBD1 (5 bases). The CDR3 is 16 amino acids. Deletions cut 5 bases from V and 6 bases from J, with 22 bases between. The germline gives CDR1 SEHNR, CDR2 FQNEAQ (reference sequence). The CDR3 is CASSHAEGPWDAEAFF. The CDR3 nucleotides are TGTGCCAGCAGCCACGCCGAAGGGCCCTGGGACGCTGAAGCTTTCTTT.

This chain joins TRBV28 and TRBJ2-5, with a tentative D call TRBD2 (5 bases). CDR3 length: 13 amino acids. Trimming shortened V by 3 bases and J by 5 bases, and 10 bases separated the two germline ends. Germline V gives CDR1 MDHEN, CDR2 SYDVKM. CDR3 nucleotide sequence: TGTGCCAGCAGTTTGGCGGCGGGCGAGACCCAGTACTTC. Translation gives CASSLAAGETQYF.

The chain uses TRBV27 and TRBJ1-2; D is unresolved. V lost 0 bases and J lost 4, with 15 bases in between. This CDR3 has 16 residues. CDR1 and CDR2 (germline): MNHEY, SMNVEV (reference sequence). This CDR3 is CASSLSIRETGYGYTF. CDR3 DNA: TGTGCCAGCAGTTTATCGATTAGGGAGACGGGCTATGGCTACACCTTC.

The CDR3 nucleotides read TGTGCCTTCCATTACTCTGGGGCCAACGTCCTGACTTTC. As protein: CAFHYSGANVLTF. The V gene is TRBV7-9, the J gene TRBJ2-6; no definite D call. V was clipped by 11 bases and J by 0 bases, with 8 bases between them. Germline CDR1 SEHNR, CDR2 FQNEAQ (reference sequence). CDR3 length equals 13 residues.

At least ten counts were recorded for this clonotype. This rearrangement joins TRBV12-3 or TRBV12-4 to TRBJ1-4, with D maybe TRBD1 (5 bases). CDR3 length equals 17 residues. V shed 2 bases and J shed 6 bases, with 19 bases lying between them. CDR3 region: CASSLIPGRTTDEKLFF. The DNA of the CDR3 is TGTGCCAGCAGTTTAATCCCAGGGCGTACGACTGATGAAAAACTGTTTTTT.

The chain has TRBV4-2 and TRBJ2-1; 7 bases map to TRBD1. Germline assignment: CDR1 LGHNA and CDR2 YNFKEQ. This CDR3 is built from 16 residues. With 3 bases clipped from V and 5 bases from J, the junction kept 10 bases outside the gene matches. The CDR3 protein is CASSQLGLGTDNEQFF. CDR3 bases: TGTGCCAGCAGCCAGTTAGGACTCGGGACAGACAATGAGCAGTTCTTC.

This clonotype occurred a few times. DNA for the CDR3: TGTGCCAGCAGTCCCGGGACAGGTTTCATTCATAGCAATCAGCCCCAGCATTTT. Its translation is CASSPGTGFIHSNQPQHF. The chain uses TRBV27 and TRBJ1-5; TRBD1 matches at 8 bases. The CDR3 contains 18 residues. Germline loops: CDR1 MNHEY, CDR2 SMNVEV (reference sequence). V lost 5 bases to trimming and J lost 0 bases; unmatched junction nucleotides: 12.

This clonotype was found many times. The chain employs TRBV27 and TRBJ1-1; D perhaps matches TRBD1 (6 bases). V was pared by 4 bases and J by 8 bases, with 17 bases between. The V gene's germline CDR1 is MNHEY and CDR2 SMNVEV (reference sequence). The CDR3 is made up of 14 amino acids. CDR3 DNA sequence: TGTGCCAGCAGTTACTCCGGGACATCCTTCGAAGCTTTCTTT. As protein: CASSYSGTSFEAFF.

This sequence joins TRBV7-2 and TRBJ2-4; 9 bases map to TRBD1. Germline lookup yields CDR1 SGHTA and CDR2 FQGNSA. This CDR3 is built from 14 residues. The V and J ends lost 4 bases and 8 bases, in that order; junction bases with no gene match: 6. The CDR3 sequence: CASSWTGEVDIQYF. The CDR3 nucleotides read TGTGCCAGCAGCTGGACAGGGGAAGTCGACATTCAGTACTTC.

In this sample, this clonotype turned up many times. V gene TRBV7-2 combines with J gene TRBJ1-1, with 11 positions matching TRBD1. J lost 3 bases, V lost 8 bases, and 20 bases had no gene match. CDR1 and CDR2 from the germline V gene are SGHTA and FQGNSA. This CDR3 comprises 19 residues. As DNA, the CDR3 is TGTGCCAGCGAAGGACAGGGGGCGGCAGTCAGAGGGGGCCACACTGAAGCTTTCTTT. Amino acid sequence: CASEGQGAAVRGGHTEAFF.

The gene calls are TRBV6-8 and TRBJ2-2; TRBD1 is a possible D gene (6 bases). The germline CDR1 and CDR2 sequences are MNHGY and SAAAGT. The CDR3 has 17 residues. The V and J ends lost 0 bases and 0 bases respectively, with 11 bases between them. The CDR3 DNA reads TGTGCCAGCAGTTACTCCTCCGGGACACCGAACACCGGGGAGCTGTTTTTT. Its protein product is CASSYSSGTPNTGELFF.

This rearrangement joins TRBV4-1 to TRBJ2-7, with D possibly being TRBD2 (6 bases). Trimming removed 1 base at V and 3 bases at J, with 13 bases between. This CDR3 region has 15 residues. Germline V gene sequence: CDR1 MGHRA, CDR2 YSYEKL. The CDR3 here is CASSQVAGLGYEQYV. CDR3 DNA sequence: TGCGCCAGCAGCCAAGTGGCGGGACTCGGCTACGAGCAGTACGTC.

This clonotype was observed a single time. The chain joins TRBV5-1 to TRBJ1-2, with D perhaps matching TRBD1 (5 bases). The CDR3 is made up of 15 amino acids. The germline V and J ends were trimmed by 5 bases and 4 bases, with 18 bases remaining between them. Germline V lookup: CDR1 SGHRS, CDR2 YFSETQ. The CDR3, as DNA: TGCGCCAGCAGGGGAGGGGACCAAGAAACCTATGGCTACACCTTC. Translating gives CASRGGDQETYGYTF.

With regard to this clonotype: The junction departs from germline at one end; a sequencing error may be responsible. The J gene is TRBJ2-2, the V gene TRBV15; TRBD1 matches at 9 bases. Germline V CDR1 and CDR2: LNHNV, YYDKDF (reference sequence). There are 16 residues in the CDR3. For the CDR3, the DNA is TGTGCCTCCAGCTTCCCGGGACAGGGTCGCACCGGGGAGCTGTTTTTT. This encodes CASSFPGQGRTGELFF.

Only a few counts were recorded for this clonotype. This chain joins TRBV6-2 or TRBV6-3 and TRBJ2-7, with D perhaps TRBD1 (6 bases). Trimming cost V 0 bases and J 5 bases, with 11 bases left between them. This CDR3 has 14 residues. Per germline, CDR1 MNHEY and CDR2 SVGEGT. The CDR3 loop is CASSYSTGSDEQYF. CDR3 DNA: TGTGCCAGCAGTTACTCCACAGGGTCGGACGAGCAGTACTTC.

The gene calls are TRBV7-6 and TRBJ2-7; either TRBD1 or TRBD2 may fit D (5 bases each). V lost 3 bases to trimming and J lost 2 bases, with 14 bases between them. This CDR3 region has 15 residues. Germline CDR1 is SGHVS and CDR2 is FNYEAQ. The CDR3 sequence is CASSFGTVAAYEQYF. The CDR3 bases are TGTGCCAGCAGCTTCGGGACCGTTGCCGCCTACGAGCAGTACTTC.

The chain uses TRBV7-9 and TRBJ1-1; 8 bases align to TRBD1. Germline trimming cut 5 bases from V and 5 bases from J; bases unmatched to any gene: 7. CDR3 size: 14 residues. Germline CDR1 and CDR2: SEHNR and FQNEAQ (reference sequence). The CDR3 spells CASSHRTGRTEAFF. The CDR3 nucleotides are TGTGCCAGCAGCCACAGGACAGGGCGGACTGAAGCTTTCTTT.

Concerning this clonotype: One junction end does not reproduce the germline sequence, and a read error may be involved. The V call is TRBV7-9, the J call TRBJ1-4, with D possibly TRBD1 on 5 matching bases. CDR1 and CDR2 from the germline V gene are SEHNR and FQNEAQ (reference sequence). There are 12 residues in the CDR3. Written as DNA, the CDR3 is TGTGTCAGCAGCCTGGGGCCGGGGGAACTGTTTTTT. Translating gives CVSSLGPGELFF.

This clonotype was counted between two and nine times. The chain is built from TRBV5-1 and TRBJ2-1; D ambiguous. Trimming removed 1 base from V and 3 bases from J, with 5 bases in between. The CDR3 extends over 13 amino acids. Germline V gene data show CDR1 as SGHRS and CDR2 as YFSETQ. The CDR3 DNA reads TGCGCCAGCAGCTTGTACAGCTACAATGAGCAGTTCTTC. This encodes CASSLYSYNEQFF.

For the CDR3, the DNA is TGTGCCAGCAGTTTCATAGCGGGGGCCTCCTTTCCCTACGAGCAGTACTTC. As protein: CASSFIAGASFPYEQYF. V is TRBV12-3 or TRBV12-4 and J is TRBJ2-7; TRBD2 aligns across 9 bases. This CDR3 spans 17 amino acids. V trimming: 3 bases; J trimming: 2 bases; junction bases outside the gene matches: 11.

The CDR3: CASHAGEGGAYEQYV. In DNA form, the CDR3 reads TGTGCCAGCCACGCTGGAGAGGGGGGAGCCTACGAGCAGTACGTC. The rearrangement joins TRBV28 to TRBJ2-7; D is possibly TRBD1 or TRBD2 (6 bases each). The CDR3 loop spans 15 amino acids. The germline V gene encodes CDR1 MDHEN and CDR2 SYDVKM. V lost 8 bases and J lost 2, with 19 bases in between.